This TCR beta chain was documented in a study of blood T cell repertoires in COVID-19 (dated by TCRdb to 2019 to 2021). Regarding the complete study: Samples from collaborators originated in the United States, Italy and Spain and spanned both the acute and convalescent phases of COVID-19. The prospective study material was composed of cDNA or gDNA derived from T cells, B-cell-depleted T cells, or PBMCs. Subjects who had been exposed to COVID-19, were actively infected with it, or had recovered from it provided the deeply sampled blood TCRbeta repertoires that made up the dataset. A freely available public database, intended as a resource for researchers studying the immune response to SARS-CoV-2, is where the repertoires were released. Samples were obtained from the ongoing ImmuneRACE study (first 160 participants) and from some 1,300 subjects provided by 6 global collaborators. The sample metadata nearly always contained a de-identified subject ID, COVID-19 status, age in years and sex. Where HLA class I and class II types were available, the types were taken from metadata supplied by the sample provider, not from assay-based typing. What the work shows at the level of the full study, not this receptor alone: How much clinical and demographic metadata was included differed by source and by participant, and the metadata was provided uncurated.

The immunoSEQ Assay, a bias-controlled multiplex PCR, was used to amplify TCRbeta CDR3 regions from genomic DNA. Regarding the original processing steps: Within the assay, amplification of reference gene primers was used to estimate how many nucleated cells each sample contained. To quantify the absolute abundance of each unique TCRbeta CDR3 rearrangement, sequence reads were collapsed and filtered. Productive Simpson clonality was computed per sample as the square root of Simpson's diversity index over productive rearrangements. Sourced from immuneACCESS, this table was stored by TCRdb with only in-frame sequences that have V and J called. A share of the clones is absent; for the studies checked, an unresolved V gene accounts for under half, and the remainder has no known explanation. V and J calls and clone size are as listed in that table; D and trimming were resolved from the DNA. The sample table shows some 110,000 clones, and 75% to 85% are seen once. The biggest ten clones account for approximately 7.9% of the sample.

Including cysteine and phenylalanine, the CDR3 has 13 amino acids. Only the CDR3 portion is preserved as DNA: 39 bases, with reading frame beginning at the first base. Cut back by 5 bases and 4 bases, the V and J ends lie 9 bases apart. The germline V gene (reference sequence) supplies CDR1 SEHNR and CDR2 FQNEAQ. Collaborating institutions collected whole blood in K2EDTA tubes following their own protocols. Collaborator samples were shipped for TCRbeta analysis as frozen whole blood, isolated PBMCs, or DNA extracted from either sample type. Concerning this clone: The clone's antigen remains unknown. There are no base qualities to consult, and no much larger clone falls within one base.

The sequenced material came from peripheral blood. This sequence originates from a man aged 65 to 85 with acute or convalescent COVID-19. This sequence uses TRBV7-9 and TRBJ2-1, with the D gene too uncertain to name. CDR3 region: CASSLRLYNEQFF. The nucleotide sequence reads TGTGCCAGCAGCCTTCGACTTTACAATGAGCAGTTCTTC.